Detailed here is one T cell receptor beta chain. Assay used: immunoSEQ multiplex PCR; TCRdb lists only in-frame clones, some missing. The data contain tens of thousands of clones, more than 75% of them singletons. The record originates from a study of blood T cell repertoires in COVID-19. The overall study: The samples span acute and convalescent COVID-19 from the United States, Italy and Spain. PBMCs, B-cell-depleted T cells, or T cells provided the cDNA or gDNA that made up the material.

Sequenced material: peripheral blood. The receptor's source is a man between 65 and 79 years old with acute or convalescent COVID-19.

CDR3 sequence (DNA): TGTGCCATTTCTAGCAGGGAGGGTCAGCCCCAGCATTTT. Protein product: CAISSREGQPQHF. This sequence joins TRBV10-3 and TRBJ1-5; possible D gene TRBD1, 5 bases. Trimming left V 9 bases short and J 6 bases short, with 15 bases between. The CDR3 contains 13 residues. Germline V gene sequence: CDR1 ENHRY, CDR2 SYGVKD.